This TCR beta chain appears in the sequencing data of a study of shared clonotypes between healthy human individuals (dated by TCRdb to about 2020). At the level of the whole study: A few men and a couple of women, aged 18 to 49 years, made up the cohort. Per donor, three plates each were used for CD4 naive and CD4 memory, two for CD8 naive, and one for CD8 memory. To estimate repertoire size and how much clonotypes are shared between individuals, the study performed deep sequencing of blood TCR repertoires from roughly five healthy adults. To increase sequencing depth and limit assay-specific biases, TCR repertoire library preparation and sequencing were carried out by different laboratories using diverse techniques. Leukapheresis yielded between about 0.9 and 10 billion PBMCs per donor. Overall study results and their limits: Naive subsets generally had larger estimated clonotype richness than memory subsets. Across four donors, approximately 4.9% of naive CD4, around 3.5% of naive CD8, 2% to 2.5% of memory CD4, and approximately 0.4% of memory CD8 clonotypes were shared. Because the study included a small number of donors, the genetic and exposure-history diversity represented was limited. Only blood was sampled, and tissue TCR repertoires likely differ from those in blood. Compared with non-shared clonotypes, the clonotypes found in all four sorted-subset donors had higher generation probabilities. Based on pairwise subsampling, the degree of clonotype sharing among donors was expected to be affected by sequencing depth. Even with the large sequencing depth, rarefaction of the sorted-subset datasets indicated that sequencing was incomplete.

Turning to this clone: What this receptor recognizes is not known. No per-base quality is available; no much larger clone lies one base away.

For the CD8 naive samples, CD45RO-negative cells were positively selected for CCR7, yielding a CD45RA+CCR7+ population from which TemRA cells were excluded. Healthy HIV-negative adults with no recently reported acute infections or vaccinations were included as donors. Every donor was a Caucasian adult residing in Nashville, Tennessee, USA. Blood was obtained by leukapheresis, after which PBMCs were separated by Ficoll-Histopaque density gradient centrifugation and cryopreserved in liquid nitrogen vapor phase. Purity and quantity of every magnetically sorted T cell population were checked by analytical flow cytometry. Each sorted fraction had its genomic DNA isolated and then quantified by UV absorbance on a Nanodrop 2000c. Germline trimming amounts to 4 bases on V and 4 bases on J, with 3 as the count of junction bases outside the gene matches. From the cysteine through the phenylalanine, the CDR3 covers 13 amino acids. This entry keeps only the CDR3 DNA: 39 bases, framed from base 1. From a lookup of the germline V gene, CDR1 and CDR2 are SGHDN and FVKESK.

TCR CDR3 regions were amplified from genomic DNA by multiplex PCR using the deep immunoSEQ assay. Genomic DNA extracted from each cell subset was distributed evenly over all wells of several immunoSEQ 96-well plates, and each plate served as one replicate. For sorted subsets, 200 to 250 ng of genomic DNA, equivalent to roughly 30,000 T cell genomes, went into each replicate PCR. Purified libraries were measured with a Qubit 3.0 fluorometer, size-checked on a Bioanalyzer 2100, and measured again with the KAPA Library Quantification kit. Each immunoSEQ 96-well plate was sequenced on its own single-read 150-cycle Illumina NextSeq 550 flow cell. Per the original workflow: Because only junctional sequences without quality scores were contained in the immunoSEQ output, filtering matching that applied to full-length reads could not be performed. To assign V/J genes and CDR3, sequences were annotated using PyIR, a Python wrapper for IgBLAST v1.9, with IMGT germline references. Any read was removed if the V/J assignment was weak (E-value above 1e-6), the CDR3 was missing, or the read contained stop codons, out-of-frame junctions, or ambiguous translated residues. V3J clonotypes were defined by identical inferred V gene, J gene, and CDR3 amino acid sequence. Percentage overlap between repertoires was calculated by dividing the number of shared unique clonotypes by the size of the smaller repertoire. RTK rarefaction, the Chao1 estimator, and Recon v2.1 estimates of unobserved clonotypes were used to assess repertoire richness. Generation probabilities were computed with OLGA for all TCRbeta clonotypes obtained by the gDNA method from several donors. This immuneACCESS table, as held by TCRdb, lists in-frame sequences with V and J called but not all clones. Of the missing ones, under half trace to an unresolved V gene in checked studies; the others have no known cause. V and J calls and clone size come straight from that table; D and trimming were deduced from the DNA. Within this sample are about 2.2 million clones, with around 93% of them counted one time only. The ten largest clones add up to more than 1.5% of the sample.

Sequencing was carried out using naive CD8+ T cells from PBMCs. The cell subset or site label here, explained by the study, means: CD45RA+CCR7+. This sequence was found in a man between 18 and 29 years old in good health. Some clones in this sample may be carry-over from other donors' samples. This sequence uses TRBV14 and TRBJ2-5, with TRBD2 identical over 7 junction bases. The sequenced DNA is TGTGCCAGCAGCCGCTGGGGGGGAGAGACCCAGTACTTC. Translated, it reads CASSRWGGETQYF.